This paragraph covers one T cell receptor (beta chain) sequence. Its antigen is undetermined. Individual cDNA molecules received unique molecular identifiers in the library. TCRdb called the RACE reads again in MiXCR, with one record for every CDR3 protein. This repertoire shows roughly 120,000 distinct CDR3 sequences, 12% found once; its top ten account for approximately 1.4%. This entry belongs to a study of human T cells and chemical hapten exposure. Overall study context: In the approximately 24-week study, patients were dosed weekly with diphenylcyclopropenone on the scalp throughout.

Time point defined: patch test 1, 2 weeks after DPC sensitization. The treatment denotes: therapeutic diphenylcyclopropenone sensitization with weekly scalp DPC. Study-wide results and limits: Those TCRs sitting above 1 in 1000 frequency stayed the same with DPC sensitization.

The CDR3 extends over 13 amino acids. The V gene's germline CDR1 is LGHDT and CDR2 YNNKEL (reference sequence). The ends were cut back, 2 bases at V and 7 bases at J, with 10 bases in the middle. This receptor was identified in a woman aged 50 to 60 with alopecia areata. Some clones in this sample may be carry-over from other donors' samples. The source was whole blood, collected in connection with sensitization to the hapten diphenylcyclopropenone (DPC). V gene TRBV3-1 combines with J gene TRBJ2-3; a possible D gene is TRBD2 (6 bases). DNA for the CDR3: TGTGCCAGCAGCCAAAGCGGGTCCTATACGCAGTATTTT. Residues: CASSQSGSYTQYF.